This T cell receptor (beta chain) was recovered during a study of blood T cell repertoires in COVID-19. Study in general: There were acute and convalescent COVID-19 samples, and they came from the United States, Italy and Spain. From T cells, B-cell-depleted T cells, or PBMCs came the material, which was cDNA or gDNA.

Germline lookup yields CDR1 MNHEY and CDR2 SVGAGI. This CDR3 region has 14 residues. V lost 7 bases and J 3 bases, leaving 13 bases between the germline ends. Assay used: immunoSEQ multiplex PCR; TCRdb lists only in-frame clones, some missing. The sample has more than 200,000 clones; about 88% are singletons. The gene calls are TRBV6-5 and TRBJ1-5, with no clear D. This sequence was found in a man aged 70-80 years with acute or convalescent COVID-19. Material: peripheral blood. Here the CDR3 reads CASMRGKDNQPQHF. As DNA, the CDR3 is TGTGCCAGCATGAGAGGCAAGGACAATCAGCCCCAGCATTTT.